The clone carrying this T cell receptor (beta chain) was observed once. Antigen specificity is unknown. The sample is drawn from a study of cytomegalovirus exposure and HLA in healthy donors. General observations from the study: It was fewer than 200 TCR beta chains that were listed as cytomegalovirus-associated.

The CDR3 is 15 amino acids. The germline V gene has CDR1 SGHRS and CDR2 YFSETQ. V lost 4 bases and J lost 6; bases outside the gene matches: 10. The method was immunoSEQ multiplex PCR; TCRdb's version includes in-frame clones alone and lacks a portion of them. The repertoire consists of around 69,000 clones, with nearly 96% occurring once and the leading ten covering 4.5%. The sample comprised PBMCs. The V and J genes are TRBV5-1 and TRBJ1-1, with 9 bases fitting TRBD1. This TCR derives from a woman aged 18-30 years in good health and CMV-seropositive. The CDR3 DNA is TGCGCCAGCAGCCCTAGACTCGACAGGGGGGCTGAAGCTTTCTTT. Translation: CASSPRLDRGAEAFF.